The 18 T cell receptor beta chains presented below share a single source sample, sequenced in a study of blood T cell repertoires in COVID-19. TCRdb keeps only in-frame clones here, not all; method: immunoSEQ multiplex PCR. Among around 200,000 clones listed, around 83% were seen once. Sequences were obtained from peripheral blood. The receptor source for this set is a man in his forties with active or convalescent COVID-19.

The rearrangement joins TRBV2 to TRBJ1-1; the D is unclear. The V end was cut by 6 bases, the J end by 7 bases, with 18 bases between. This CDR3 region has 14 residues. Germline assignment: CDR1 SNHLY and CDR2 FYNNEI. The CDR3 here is CASSSQALPGEAFF. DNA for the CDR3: TGTGCCAGCAGCTCCCAGGCGCTTCCCGGTGAAGCTTTCTTT.

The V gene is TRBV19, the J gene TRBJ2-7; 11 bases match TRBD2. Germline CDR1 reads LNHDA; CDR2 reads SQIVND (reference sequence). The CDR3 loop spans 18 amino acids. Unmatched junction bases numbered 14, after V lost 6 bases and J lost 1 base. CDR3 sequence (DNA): TGTGCCAGTAGAATAAATATTAGCGGGAGGGGATCTTCCTACGAGCAGTACTTC. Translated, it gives CASRINISGRGSSYEQYF.

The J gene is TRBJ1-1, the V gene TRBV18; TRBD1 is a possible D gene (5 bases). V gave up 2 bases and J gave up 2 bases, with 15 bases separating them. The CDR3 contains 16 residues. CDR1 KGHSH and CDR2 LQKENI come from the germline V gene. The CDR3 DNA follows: TGTGCCAGCTCACCAATCCCACAGGCTGGTAACACTGAAGCTTTCTTT. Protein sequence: CASSPIPQAGNTEAFF.

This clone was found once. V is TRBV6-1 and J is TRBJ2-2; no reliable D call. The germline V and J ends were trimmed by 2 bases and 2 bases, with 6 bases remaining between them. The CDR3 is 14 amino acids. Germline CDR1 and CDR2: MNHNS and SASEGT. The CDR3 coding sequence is TGTGCCAGCAGTGAAAGGAGAAACACCGGGGAGCTGTTTTTT. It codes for CASSERRNTGELFF.

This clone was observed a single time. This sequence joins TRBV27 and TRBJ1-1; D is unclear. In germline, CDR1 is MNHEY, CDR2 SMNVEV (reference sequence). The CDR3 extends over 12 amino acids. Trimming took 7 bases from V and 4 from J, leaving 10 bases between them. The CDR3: CASTDWSTEAFF. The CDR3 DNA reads TGTGCCAGCACCGACTGGAGCACTGAAGCTTTCTTT.

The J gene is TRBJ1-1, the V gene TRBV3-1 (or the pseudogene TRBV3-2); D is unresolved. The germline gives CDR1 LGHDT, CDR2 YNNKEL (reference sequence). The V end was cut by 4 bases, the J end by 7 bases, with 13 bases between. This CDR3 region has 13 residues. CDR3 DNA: TGTGCCAGCAGCCCGGGGAGTAGGAGTGAAGCTTTCTTT. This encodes CASSPGSRSEAFF.

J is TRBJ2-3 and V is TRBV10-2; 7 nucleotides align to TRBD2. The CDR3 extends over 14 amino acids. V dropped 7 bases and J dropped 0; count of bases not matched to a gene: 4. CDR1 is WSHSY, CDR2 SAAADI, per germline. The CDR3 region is CASKGTTSTDTQYF. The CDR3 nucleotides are TGCGCCAGCAAGGGGACTACTAGCACAGATACGCAGTATTTT.

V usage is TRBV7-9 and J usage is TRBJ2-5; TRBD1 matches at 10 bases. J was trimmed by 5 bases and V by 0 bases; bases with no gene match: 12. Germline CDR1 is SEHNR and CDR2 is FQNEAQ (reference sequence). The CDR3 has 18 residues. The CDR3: CASSLASAGTGARETQYF. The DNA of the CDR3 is TGTGCCAGCAGCTTAGCGAGCGCGGGGACAGGGGCCCGGGAGACCCAGTACTTC. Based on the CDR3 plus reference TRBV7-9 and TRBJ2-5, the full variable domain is DTGVSQNPRHKITKRGQNVTFRCDPISEHNRLYWYRQTLGQGPEFLTYFQNEAQLEKSRLLSDRFSAERPKGSFSTLEIQRTEQGDSAMYLCASSLASAGTGARETQYFGPGTRLLVL.

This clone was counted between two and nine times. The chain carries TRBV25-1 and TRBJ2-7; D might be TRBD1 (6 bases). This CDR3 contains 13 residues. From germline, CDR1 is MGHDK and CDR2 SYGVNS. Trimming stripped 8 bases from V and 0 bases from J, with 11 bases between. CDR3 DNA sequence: TGTGCCAGCGGCAGACAGGACTCCTACGAGCAGTACTTC. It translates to CASGRQDSYEQYF.

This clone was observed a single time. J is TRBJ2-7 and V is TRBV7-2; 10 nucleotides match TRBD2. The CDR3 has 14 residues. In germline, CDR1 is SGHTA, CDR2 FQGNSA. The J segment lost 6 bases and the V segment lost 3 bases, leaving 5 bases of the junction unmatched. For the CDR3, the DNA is TGTGCCAGCAGCTTTTTAGCGGGAGGAGGCGAGCAGTACTTC. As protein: CASSFLAGGGEQYF.

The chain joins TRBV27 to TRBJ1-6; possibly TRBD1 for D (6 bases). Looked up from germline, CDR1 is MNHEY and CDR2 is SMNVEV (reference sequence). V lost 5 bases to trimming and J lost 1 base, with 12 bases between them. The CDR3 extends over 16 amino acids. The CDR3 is CASSKNRESYNSPLHF. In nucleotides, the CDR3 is TGTGCCAGCAGTAAAAACAGGGAATCCTATAATTCACCCCTCCACTTT.

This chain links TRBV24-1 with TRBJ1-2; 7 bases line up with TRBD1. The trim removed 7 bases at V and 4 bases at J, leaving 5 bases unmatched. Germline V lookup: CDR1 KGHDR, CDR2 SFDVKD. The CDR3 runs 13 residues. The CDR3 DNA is TGTGCCACCAGGGATGGGACAGCCTATGGCTACACCTTC. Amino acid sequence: CATRDGTAYGYTF.

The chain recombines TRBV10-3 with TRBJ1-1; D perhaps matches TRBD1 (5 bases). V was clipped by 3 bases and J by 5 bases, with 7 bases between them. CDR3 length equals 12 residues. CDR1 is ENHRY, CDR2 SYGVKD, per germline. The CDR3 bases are TGTGCCATCAGTGATAGACAGACTGAAGCTTTCTTT. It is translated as CAISDRQTEAFF.

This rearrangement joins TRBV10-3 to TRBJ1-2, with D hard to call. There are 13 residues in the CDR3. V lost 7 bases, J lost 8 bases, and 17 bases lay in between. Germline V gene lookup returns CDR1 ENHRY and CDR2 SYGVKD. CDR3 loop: CAINQADQWGYTF. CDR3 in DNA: TGTGCCATCAACCAGGCCGACCAGTGGGGCTACACCTTC.

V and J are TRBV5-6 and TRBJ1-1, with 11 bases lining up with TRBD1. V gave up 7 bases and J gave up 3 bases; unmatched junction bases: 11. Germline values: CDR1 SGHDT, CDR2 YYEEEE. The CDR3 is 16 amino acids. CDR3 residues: CASRRGTGGRDTEAFF. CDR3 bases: TGTGCCAGCCGGCGTGGGACAGGGGGTCGGGACACTGAAGCTTTCTTT.

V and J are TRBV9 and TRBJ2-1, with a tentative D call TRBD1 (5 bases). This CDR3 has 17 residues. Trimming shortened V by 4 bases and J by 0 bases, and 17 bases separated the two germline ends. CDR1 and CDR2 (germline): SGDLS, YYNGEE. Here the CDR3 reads CASSQKGSLSSYNEQFF. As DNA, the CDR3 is TGTGCCAGCAGCCAAAAGGGGTCTCTCAGCTCCTACAATGAGCAGTTCTTC.

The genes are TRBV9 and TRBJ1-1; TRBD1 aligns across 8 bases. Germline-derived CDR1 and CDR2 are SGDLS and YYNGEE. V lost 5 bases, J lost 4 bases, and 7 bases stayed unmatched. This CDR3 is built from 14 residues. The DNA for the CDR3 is TGTGCCAGCAGTTTATCAACAGGGGGCACTGAAGCTTTCTTT. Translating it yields CASSLSTGGTEAFF. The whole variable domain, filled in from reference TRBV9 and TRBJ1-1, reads DSGVTQTPKHLITATGQRVTLRCSPRSGDLSVYWYQQSLDQGLQFLIQYYNGEERAKGNILERFSAQQFPDLHSELNLSSLELGDSALYFCASSLSTGGTEAFFGQGTRLTVV.

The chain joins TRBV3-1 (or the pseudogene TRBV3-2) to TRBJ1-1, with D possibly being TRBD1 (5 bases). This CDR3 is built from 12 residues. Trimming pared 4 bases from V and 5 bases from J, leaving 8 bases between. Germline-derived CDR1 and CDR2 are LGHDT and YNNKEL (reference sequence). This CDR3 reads CASSRGTTEAFF. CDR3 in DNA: TGTGCCAGCAGCCGCGGGACTACTGAAGCTTTCTTT.